This TCR beta chain was sequenced for a study of blood T cell repertoires in COVID-19. Turning to the study itself: There were acute and convalescent COVID-19 samples, and they came from the United States, Italy and Spain. PBMCs, B-cell-depleted T cells, or T cells were the source of the cDNA or gDNA that made up the material.

In the authors' methods: Reference gene primer amplification yielded estimated nucleated cell counts. Profiled with immunoSEQ multiplex PCR; TCRdb holds only in-frame clones, not every one. Clone size and the V and J calls come from that table; the DNA yielded D and trimming. The sample has 200,000 to 250,000 clones; around 83% are singletons. The germline V gene encodes CDR1 SGHDN and CDR2 FVKESK. Between the trimmed V and J ends, which lost 7 bases and 5 bases, there was a span of 12 bases. The CDR3 runs 12 residues. The sequenced material came from peripheral blood. This TCR was recovered from a man in his forties or fifties who had recovered from COVID-19. The chain is built from TRBV14 and TRBJ2-7, with no clear D. The CDR3 is CASNGPEDEQYF. CDR3 nucleotides: TGTGCCAGCAACGGCCCAGAGGACGAGCAGTACTTC.